The following is a T cell receptor (beta chain) sequence with its context. Its antigen is not yet known. The sample is drawn from a study of monozygotic twins with inflammatory bowel disease (dated by TCRdb to between 2017 and 2020). Regarding the complete study: The full study comprised some 30 monozygotic twin pairs: nine German pairs (four IBD-concordant, five IBD-discordant) and 19 IBD-discordant Danish pairs. Each individual had, on average, about 151 000 unique TCRalpha sequences and 181 000 unique TCRbeta sequences available for analysis. Disease-associated traits were sought mainly through comparisons between IBD patients and their genetically identical healthy co-twins within discordant pairs.

Library construction relied on 5' RACE. Preparation of each TCR library used approximately 3,200 ng of total RNA. For each sample, cDNA synthesis was carried out in eight separate reactions using SMARTScribe reverse transcriptase. During cDNA synthesis, template switching introduced unique molecular identifiers that contained a 6-nucleotide sample barcode. TCRalpha and TCRbeta cDNA was amplified in two nested PCRs of 16 and 9 cycles, and bead purification was carried out after each PCR. Before amplification, the cDNA was both treated with uracil DNA-glycosylase and purified with the QIAquick PCR purification kit. The second PCR added Illumina TruSeq-compatible adapters along with sample-specific barcodes. Library quality and concentration were assessed using TapeStation and Qubit, and roughly 5.5 ng of each library was pooled. Sequencing of pooled libraries was carried out on an Illumina HiSeq2500 single-index Rapid Run using 2 x 100 bp reads and custom sequencing primers. Per the authors' processing: MiGEC version 1.2.6 was used for UMI-based consensus assembly to correct PCR and sequencing errors. MiXCR version 2.1.1 was used for V(D)J alignment, clonotype assembly and CDR3 extraction. Gene usage, clonotype sharing and MAIT/NKT TCR abundance were normalised by analysing the top 1000, 10 000 and 20 000 clonotypes per sample. After downsampling to 27 000 UMIs, diversity was calculated as the inverse Simpson index using the vegan R package. Statistical testing used paired Mann-Whitney U tests on the discordant twin pairs and applied Benjamini-Hochberg correction for multiple testing. Following TCRdb reprocessing, every CDR3 protein sequence forms one entry, and DNA is not provided. The V and J calls, along with clone size, are taken from TCRdb and not from the paper's own processing. For this sample, the table gives tens of thousands of distinct CDR3 sequences. Approximately 7.4% of the sample is in the top ten clones.

Spanning cysteine to phenylalanine, the CDR3 consists of 15 amino acids. The protein alone is recorded here. From each donor, a roughly 2.3 ml peripheral blood sample was drawn into PAXgene tubes and stored at -80 degrees C. Without T cell sorting, total RNA was isolated from whole blood using the PAXgene blood miRNA kit on an automated QIAcube. Deep TCRalpha and TCRbeta repertoire profiling with unique molecular barcoding was performed on peripheral blood of monozygotic twin pairs concordant or discordant for inflammatory bowel disease. For every twin pair, smoking habits were documented, and each individual was categorised as a current, former or never smoker. Study-wide findings and limitations: Concordant and discordant twins showed no difference in repertoire similarity, possibly because of limited statistical power. Background noise and inter-individual variability may have been introduced into the repertoires by the differing immunosuppressive treatments among patients. Fewer clonotypes were shared with other individuals by IBD patients than by healthy twins, most markedly in patients showing signs of disease activity. IBD patients had lower TCRbeta repertoire diversity, measured by the inverse Simpson index, than their healthy co-twins. The results gave no support for a single strong signal or clonotype linked to IBD. The analysis was unable to tell apart different T cell subtypes.

The rearrangement joined TRBV12-3 or TRBV12-4 to TRBJ1-5; TCRdb returns TRBD1, unconfirmable since there is no DNA. The clonotype comes from a human donor with ulcerative colitis or Crohn's disease, or a healthy co-twin of an affected twin (not recorded which). The sample comprised blood. The CDR3 sequence is CASSLLRGKGRPQHF.